This entry lists 20 T cell receptor beta chains sequenced from one sample in a study of blood T cell repertoires in COVID-19 (dated by TCRdb to the early 2020s). Receptors were amplified or captured by the immunoSEQ multiplex PCR assay. Not all clones reach the TCRdb copy of this immuneACCESS table, which keeps in-frame sequences only. Checked studies attribute under half of the gap to unresolved V genes and leave the rest unexplained. This sample is represented by 250,000 to 300,000 clones; roughly 89% of them were singletons. The ten largest clones take up roughly 1.9% of the sample. The source material was PBMCs or T cells enriched from blood (not recorded which). Source of these receptors: a woman in her sixties or seventies who had recovered from COVID-19.

As DNA, the CDR3 is TGTGCCAGCAAAGGTGGAGGATCCGAGCAGTACTTC. Translating gives CASKGGGSEQYF. J is TRBJ2-7 and V is TRBV28; possible D gene TRBD2, 5 bases. CDR3 size: 12 residues. CDR1 is MDHEN and CDR2 is SYDVKM in the germline V gene. Trimming stripped 7 bases from V and 6 bases from J, with 13 bases between.

The chain couples TRBV21-1 to TRBJ2-7; the table's D call, TRBD2, was not checked against the DNA. TRBV21-1 is a recognized pseudogene. The CDR3 extends over 14 amino acids. The CDR3 DNA reads as TGTGCCAGCACCATACTAGCGGGGACCTACGAGCAGTACTTC. Amino acid sequence: CASTILAGTYEQYF.

This clone was counted between two and nine times. This chain joins TRBV4-1 and TRBJ1-1; 7 bases fit TRBD1. The CDR3 has 13 amino acids. Germline V gene lookup returns CDR1 MGHRA and CDR2 YSYEKL. The ends lost 8 bases at V and 11 bases at J; junction bases unmatched: 14. The CDR3 loop is CASVGQAGLGAFF. CDR3 in DNA: TGCGCCAGCGTAGGACAGGCTGGTCTGGGGGCTTTCTTT.

The chain employs TRBV9 and TRBJ1-2; D uncertain. The germline V and J ends were trimmed by 2 bases and 8 bases, with 10 bases remaining between them. CDR3 length equals 12 residues. Germline V gene sequence: CDR1 SGDLS, CDR2 YYNGEE. The CDR3 protein is CASSVGDRGYTF. The CDR3 DNA follows: TGTGCCAGCAGCGTCGGGGATCGGGGCTACACCTTC.

This clone has a count of ten or more. This chain links TRBV5-1 with TRBJ1-6, with 8 bases identical to TRBD1. After removal of 0 bases from V and 7 bases from J, the junction contained 6 bases not matched to a gene. This CDR3 has 16 residues. From germline, CDR1 is SGHRS and CDR2 YFSETQ. CDR3 sequence (DNA): TGCGCCAGCAGCTTGGATGGACAGGGTAACAATTCACCCCTCCACTTT. It translates to CASSLDGQGNNSPLHF.

This chain joins TRBV28 and TRBJ2-7; a possible D gene is TRBD2 (6 bases). This CDR3 contains 16 residues. Per germline, CDR1 MDHEN and CDR2 SYDVKM. Deletions cut 6 bases from V and 3 bases from J, with 21 bases between. CDR3 DNA sequence: TGTGCCAGCAGCCAAACCGTCGGGTCGGGGGACTACGAGCAGTACTTC. As protein: CASSQTVGSGDYEQYF. The whole variable domain, remainder taken from reference TRBV28 and TRBJ2-7, is DVKVTQSSRYLVKRTGEKVFLECVQDMDHENMFWYRQDPGLGLRLIYFSYDVKMKEKGDIPEGYSVSREKKERFSLILESASTNQTSMYLCASSQTVGSGDYEQYFGPGTRLTVT.

The chain couples TRBV3-1 (or the pseudogene TRBV3-2) to TRBJ2-1; D unresolved. The CDR3 runs to 16 residues. Germline-derived CDR1 and CDR2 are LGHDT and YNNKEL (reference sequence). Trimming stripped 0 bases from V and 2 bases from J, with 11 bases between. The CDR3 spells CASSQDRGYTYNEQFF. In DNA, the CDR3 is TGTGCCAGCAGCCAAGATCGAGGATATACCTACAATGAGCAGTTCTTC.

The genes are TRBV7-9 and TRBJ1-3; TRBD1 agrees at 8 bases. V lost 7 bases, J lost 7 bases, and 6 bases stayed unmatched. The CDR3 spans 13 residues. The V gene's germline CDR1 is SEHNR and CDR2 FQNEAQ (reference sequence). CDR3 sequence: CASKDRVVNTIYF. The CDR3 region has the DNA TGTGCCAGCAAGGACAGGGTGGTGAACACCATATATTTT. Looking up the rest from reference TRBV7-9 and TRBJ1-3 gives the full variable domain: DTGVSQNPRHKITKRGQNVTFRCDPISEHNRLYWYRQTLGQGPEFLTYFQNEAQLEKSRLLSDRFSAERPKGSFSTLEIQRTEQGDSAMYLCASKDRVVNTIYFGEGSWLTVV.

This clone was counted only a few times. This sequence joins TRBV6-5 and TRBJ1-6; 11 nucleotides line up with TRBD1. The CDR3 extends over 14 amino acids. The germline CDR1 and CDR2 sequences are MNHEY and SVGAGI. Trimming at V came to 4 bases and at J to 10 bases, leaving 3 bases not matched to a gene. CDR3 DNA sequence: TGTGCCAGCAGTTTATGGACAGGGGGCTCACCCCTCCACTTT. Encoded protein: CASSLWTGGSPLHF.

The chain joins TRBV5-5 to TRBJ2-2; D uncertain. The CDR3 is made up of 16 amino acids. CDR1 is SGHKS, CDR2 YYEKEE, per germline (reference sequence). Trimming took off 0 bases at V and 0 bases at J, with 9 bases between the two ends. The chain's CDR3 is CASSLDRSANTGELFF. The CDR3 region has the DNA TGTGCCAGCAGCTTGGATCGGTCTGCGAACACCGGGGAGCTGTTTTTT.

The rearrangement links TRBV19 to TRBJ2-3; D remains ambiguous. Germline CDR1 LNHDA, CDR2 SQIVND (reference sequence). Trimming removed 3 bases at V and 2 bases at J, with 9 bases between. The CDR3 extends over 14 amino acids. The CDR3, as DNA: TGTGCCAGTAGTATTCTTGGCCTCACAGATACGCAGTATTTT. It translates to CASSILGLTDTQYF.

The V call is TRBV11-1, the J call TRBJ1-5, with 7 bases aligning to TRBD1. This CDR3 has 15 residues. Trimming cost V 5 bases and J 5 bases; bases outside gene matches: 9. In germline, CDR1 is SGHAT, CDR2 FQDESV (reference sequence). This CDR3 is CASSRDSGFDQPQHF. As DNA, the CDR3 is TGTGCCAGCAGCCGGGACAGCGGATTCGATCAGCCCCAGCATTTT.

This chain uses TRBV13 with TRBJ2-1, with D perhaps TRBD2 (5 bases). Trimming took off 3 bases at V and 8 bases at J, with 20 bases between the two ends. Germline CDR1 PRHDT, CDR2 FYEKMQ (reference sequence). The CDR3 is 16 amino acids. The CDR3 nucleotides are TGTGCCAGCAGCTTGAGAAGCGGCATAACGCGCGATGAGCAGTTCTTC. The encoded protein is CASSLRSGITRDEQFF.

The gene calls are TRBV10-1 and TRBJ2-3; 11 nucleotides match TRBD2. With 6 bases clipped from V and 2 bases from J, the junction kept 10 bases outside the gene matches. The germline V gene encodes CDR1 WNHNN and CDR2 SYGVQD (reference sequence). This CDR3 spans 17 amino acids. DNA for the CDR3: TGCGCCAGCAGAAGGCCGACTAGCGGGACCGACACAGATACGCAGTATTTT. This codes for CASRRPTSGTDTDTQYF.

V usage is TRBV18 and J usage is TRBJ2-1; TRBD2 matches 8 bases. The trim removed 3 bases at V and 7 bases at J, leaving 8 bases unmatched. CDR3 length: 15 residues. CDR1 and CDR2 (germline): KGHSH, LQKENI. CDR3 in DNA: TGTGCCAGCTCACCCGGGACTAGTCCGCTAAATGAGCAGTTCTTC. Translation: CASSPGTSPLNEQFF. Supplemented by reference TRBV18 and TRBJ2-1, the full variable domain reads NAGVMQNPRHLVRRRGQEARLRCSPMKGHSHVYWYRQLPEEGLKFMVYLQKENIIDESGMPKERFSAEFPKEGPSILRIQQVVRGDSAAYFCASSPGTSPLNEQFFGPGTRLTVL.

This sequence joins TRBV2 and TRBJ2-3, with 14 positions matching TRBD2. Germline-derived CDR1 and CDR2 are SNHLY and FYNNEI. This CDR3 is 16 amino acids long. The J segment lost 3 bases and the V segment lost 6 bases, leaving 5 bases of the junction unmatched. The CDR3 sequence is CASRWGLAGVTDTQYF. CDR3 bases: TGTGCCAGCAGATGGGGACTAGCGGGAGTTACAGATACGCAGTATTTT.

V usage is TRBV28 and J usage is TRBJ1-2, with TRBD1 as a possible D gene (5 bases). Trimming stripped 7 bases from V and 5 bases from J, with 23 bases between. CDR1 is MDHEN, CDR2 SYDVKM, per germline. This CDR3 has 16 residues. As DNA, the CDR3 is TGTGCCAGCATCACGACAAGGGATCTAGGGGCTTATGGCTACACCTTC. Translation: CASITTRDLGAYGYTF.

The chain carries TRBV5-4 and TRBJ1-2, with D possibly matching TRBD1 (5 bases). CDR1 SGHNT and CDR2 YYREEE come from the germline V gene (reference sequence). Between the trimmed V and J ends, which lost 2 bases and 2 bases, there was a span of 10 bases. The CDR3 has 14 amino acids. CDR3 sequence reads: CASSLISGNYGYTF. The CDR3 bases are TGTGCCAGCAGCTTAATATCAGGGAACTATGGCTACACCTTC.

This chain connects TRBV3-1 (or the pseudogene TRBV3-2) to TRBJ1-1; unclear D gene. CDR1 is LGHDT, CDR2 YNNKEL, per germline (reference sequence). The CDR3 sequence is 13 residues long. With 1 base removed from V and 3 bases from J, the gap between germline ends came to 6 bases. The CDR3 bases are TGTGCCAGCAGCCAAGGGTCAGACACTGAAGCTTTCTTT. Its translation is CASSQGSDTEAFF.

V gene TRBV21-1 combines with J gene TRBJ1-6; TRBD1 is the table's D call, not checked against the DNA. TRBV21-1 corresponds to a pseudogene. The CDR3 is 17 amino acids. The CDR3 DNA follows: TGTGCCAGCAGCAAAGTGGGACAATGCTCCTATAATTCACCCCTCCACTTT. Its translation is CASSKVGQCSYNSPLHF.